The sequence of this TCR beta chain was determined in a study of Tregs in tolerant kidney transplant recipients. This clone was found once. Generated by immunoSEQ multiplex PCR, the TCRdb table keeps only in-frame clones and is missing some. The data contain about 55,000 clones, around 90% of them singletons. V was shortened by 3 bases and J by 0 bases, with 9 bases between the two germline ends. This CDR3 spans 14 amino acids. The V gene's germline CDR1 is SGDLS and CDR2 YYNGEE. Related graft donors supplied nonmyeloablative bone marrow transplants, and mixed chimerism was transient. The chain joins TRBV9 to TRBJ1-2, with D tentatively TRBD1 (6 bases). This receptor was obtained from a human patient who received a combined kidney and bone marrow transplant. Some T cells here may be from the graft donor. The starting material was CD8+ T cells from blood (PBMCs), obtained 24 months after the transplant. This chain's CDR3 is CASSAWTANYGYTF. The CDR3 DNA reads as TGTGCCAGCAGCGCCTGGACAGCTAACTATGGCTACACCTTC.